This is a list of T cell receptor beta chains from one sample in a study of control samples from healthy donors and cancer patients. TCRdb's copy holds only in-frame clones and misses some; the assay was immunoSEQ multiplex PCR. The sample shows 96,000 or so clones, approximately 95% of them seen only once. The sequenced material came from blood. These TCRs come from a man younger than 35 in good health. CDR3s include the opening cysteine and the closing phenylalanine or tryptophan. D genes are given only for firm matches. Clone size is given for some rows only: seen once, a few or many times, or a class if the clone is expanded.

TRBJ2-7 | . | TRBV27 | . | CASSLTTGLMDYEQYF | TGTGCCAGCAGTTTAACTACAGGGTTGATGGATTACGAGCAGTACTTC
TRBJ2-2 | TRBD1 | TRBV6-1 | . | CASSDNRGAVGTGELFF | TGTGCCAGCAGTGATAACAGGGGCGCCGTTGGCACCGGGGAGCTGTTTTTT
TRBJ1-5 | TRBD1 | TRBV27 | . | CATGTRDSAEPQHF | TGTGCCACTGGGACAAGGGACAGCGCCGAGCCCCAGCATTTT
TRBJ2-3 | TRBD2 | TRBV30 | few | CAWSALTSGGADTQYF | TGTGCCTGGAGTGCCCTGACTAGCGGGGGCGCAGATACGCAGTATTTT
TRBJ2-7 | . | TRBV12-3/TRBV12-4 | . | CASKTVNTYEQYF | TGTGCCAGCAAAACGGTGAACACCTACGAGCAGTACTTC
TRBJ2-1 | TRBD1 | TRBV10-3 | . | CAISEIESGQGNNEQFF | TGTGCCATCAGTGAGATAGAGTCGGGACAGGGGAACAATGAGCAGTTCTTC
TRBJ2-1 | TRBD1 | TRBV29-1 | . | CSVHRQGEQFF | TGCAGCGTTCATCGACAGGGAGAGCAGTTCTTC
TRBJ1-2 | . | TRBV3-1/TRBV3-2 | . | CASSQGSGGWGRGYTF | TGTGCCAGCAGCCAAGGATCCGGGGGGTGGGGAAGGGGCTACACCTTC
TRBJ2-5 | . | TRBV7-2 | . | CASSLGSQETQYF | TGTGCCAGCAGCTTAGGCAGCCAAGAGACCCAGTACTTC
TRBJ1-5 | TRBD1 | TRBV28 | . | CASSFNPGGPKPQHF | TGTGCCAGCAGTTTTAACCCAGGGGGCCCTAAACCCCAGCATTTT
TRBJ1-2 | . | TRBV7-2 | . | CASSLGSGVVYGYTF | TGTGCCAGCAGCTTAGGGTCAGGGGTGGTCTATGGCTACACCTTC
TRBJ2-1 | . | TRBV5-1 | . | CASKLGGYSYNEQFF | TGCGCCAGCAAACTCGGCGGATACTCCTACAATGAGCAGTTCTTC
TRBJ1-1 | TRBD1 | TRBV5-1 | . | CASSLDSGTGGTEAFF | TGCGCCAGCAGCTTGGATTCAGGGACAGGGGGAACTGAAGCTTTCTTT
TRBJ1-1 | . | TRBV7-6 | . | CASSNRGGGGTEAFF | TGTGCCAGCAGCAACCGCGGGGGAGGGGGCACTGAAGCTTTCTTT
TRBJ2-1 | . | TRBV6-1 | . | CASSELKLGSYNEQFF | TGTGCCAGCAGTGAATTGAAGCTGGGGTCCTACAATGAGCAGTTCTTC
TRBJ1-2 | . | TRBV2 | . | CASSEGPRNGYTF | TGTGCCAGCAGTGAAGGGCCCAGGAATGGCTACACCTTC
TRBJ1-5 | TRBD1 | TRBV30 | . | CAWSGGTGRQPQHF | TGTGCCTGGAGTGGGGGGACAGGGCGTCAGCCCCAGCATTTT
TRBJ2-2 | . | TRBV24-1 | once | CATSGGDVNTGELFF | TGTGCCACCTCCGGAGGGGACGTCAACACCGGGGAGCTGTTTTTT
TRBJ1-1 | TRBD1 | TRBV19 | once | CASSPRTGVWNTEAFF | TGTGCCAGTAGTCCACGGACAGGGGTTTGGAACACTGAAGCTTTCTTT
TRBJ2-2 | TRBD2 | TRBV5-1 | . | CASSLSPLAGGLRGGELFF | TGCGCCAGCAGCTTGAGTCCGCTAGCGGGAGGGTTACGAGGCGGGGAGCTGTTTTTT
TRBJ1-1 | . | TRBV5-1 | . | CASSLNPTGGNTEAFF | TGCGCCAGCAGCTTGAACCCGACAGGAGGGAACACTGAAGCTTTCTTT
TRBJ2-1 | TRBD1 | TRBV14 | . | CASSREKPGQGLRNEQFF | TGTGCCAGCAGCCGAGAAAAGCCGGGACAGGGGTTGAGGAATGAGCAGTTCTTC
TRBJ2-7 | TRBD1 | TRBV11-2 | once | CASSLAWDSSYEQYF | TGTGCCAGCAGCTTAGCTTGGGACAGTTCCTACGAGCAGTACTTC
TRBJ1-5 | . | TRBV7-9 | once | CASSEIGSSNQPQHF | TGTGCCAGCAGCGAGATTGGCAGCAGCAATCAGCCCCAGCATTTT
TRBJ2-5 | . | TRBV10-2 | . | CASSETQVVQETQYF | TGCGCCAGCAGTGAGACCCAGGTAGTCCAAGAGACCCAGTACTTC
TRBJ2-7 | . | TRBV11-2 | . | CASSSVRSYEQYF | TGTGCCAGCAGCTCCGTCAGGTCCTACGAGCAGTACTTC